This T cell receptor beta chain was sequenced in a study of blood T cell repertoires in COVID-19. Overall study: T cells, B-cell-depleted T cells, or PBMCs provided the cDNA or gDNA that served as material.

Germline V gene sequence: CDR1 LNHDA, CDR2 SQIVND (reference sequence). The CDR3 extends over 15 amino acids. J lost 2 bases, V lost 6 bases, and 7 bases had no gene match. Clones were sequenced by immunoSEQ multiplex PCR, and TCRdb holds only the in-frame ones, with some missing. The sample holds roughly 250,000 clones; 70% to 90% are singletons and the top ten take about 2.1%. Input material: peripheral blood. This clonotype was obtained from a woman aged 40 to 49 who had recovered from COVID-19. The chain combines TRBV19 with TRBJ1-1, with TRBD1 identical over 9 bases. This CDR3 is CASSRTGALNTEAFF. In DNA, the CDR3 is TGTGCCAGTAGCCGGACAGGGGCCCTAAACACTGAAGCTTTCTTT.